The clone carrying this T cell receptor beta chain has a handful of counts. The antigen remains unidentified. PCR employed 60 Vbeta and 13 Jbeta primers. Produced via immunoSEQ multiplex PCR; TCRdb's table is partial and in-frame only. This sample has fewer than 150,000 clones, with 70% found just once. This record comes from a study of cytomegalovirus exposure and HLA in healthy donors. Background on the study: Out of 398 genotyped donors, roughly 78% belonged to the Caucasian-associated ancestry cluster.

General study points: Later on, an analysis found that several of the most significant clusters appeared to be linked to common viral pathogens, which included parvovirus B19. HLA alleles showed associations with 15,000 to 20,000 TCR beta sequences in a later analysis, at a 0.05 false discovery rate. About 87% or about 30% of the time was how often most TCR beta V segments were productive, according to an earlier analysis.

Germline CDR1 and CDR2: KGHSH and LQKENI. CDR3 size: 19 residues. The junction had 14 bases not matched to a gene; V was cut back by 4 bases and J by 4 bases. The rearrangement links TRBV18 to TRBJ2-2, with 11 bases that match TRBD2. The source material was PBMCs. This receptor was obtained from a woman aged 25 to 39 in good health and CMV-seronegative. CDR3 sequence reads: CASSLLAGGPRSGTGELFF. Here the CDR3 DNA reads TGTGCCAGCTCACTGTTAGCGGGAGGGCCCAGAAGTGGCACCGGGGAGCTGTTTTTT.